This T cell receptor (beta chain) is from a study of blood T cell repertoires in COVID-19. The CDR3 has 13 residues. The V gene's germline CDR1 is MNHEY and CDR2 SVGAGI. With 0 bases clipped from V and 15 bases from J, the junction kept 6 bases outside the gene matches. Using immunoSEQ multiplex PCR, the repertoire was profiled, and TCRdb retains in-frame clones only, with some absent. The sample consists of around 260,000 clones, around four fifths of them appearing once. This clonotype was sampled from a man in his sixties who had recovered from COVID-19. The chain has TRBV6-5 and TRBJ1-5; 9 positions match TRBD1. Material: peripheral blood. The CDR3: CASSYSQGAWPHF. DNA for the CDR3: TGTGCCAGCAGTTACTCACAGGGGGCTTGGCCGCATTTT.